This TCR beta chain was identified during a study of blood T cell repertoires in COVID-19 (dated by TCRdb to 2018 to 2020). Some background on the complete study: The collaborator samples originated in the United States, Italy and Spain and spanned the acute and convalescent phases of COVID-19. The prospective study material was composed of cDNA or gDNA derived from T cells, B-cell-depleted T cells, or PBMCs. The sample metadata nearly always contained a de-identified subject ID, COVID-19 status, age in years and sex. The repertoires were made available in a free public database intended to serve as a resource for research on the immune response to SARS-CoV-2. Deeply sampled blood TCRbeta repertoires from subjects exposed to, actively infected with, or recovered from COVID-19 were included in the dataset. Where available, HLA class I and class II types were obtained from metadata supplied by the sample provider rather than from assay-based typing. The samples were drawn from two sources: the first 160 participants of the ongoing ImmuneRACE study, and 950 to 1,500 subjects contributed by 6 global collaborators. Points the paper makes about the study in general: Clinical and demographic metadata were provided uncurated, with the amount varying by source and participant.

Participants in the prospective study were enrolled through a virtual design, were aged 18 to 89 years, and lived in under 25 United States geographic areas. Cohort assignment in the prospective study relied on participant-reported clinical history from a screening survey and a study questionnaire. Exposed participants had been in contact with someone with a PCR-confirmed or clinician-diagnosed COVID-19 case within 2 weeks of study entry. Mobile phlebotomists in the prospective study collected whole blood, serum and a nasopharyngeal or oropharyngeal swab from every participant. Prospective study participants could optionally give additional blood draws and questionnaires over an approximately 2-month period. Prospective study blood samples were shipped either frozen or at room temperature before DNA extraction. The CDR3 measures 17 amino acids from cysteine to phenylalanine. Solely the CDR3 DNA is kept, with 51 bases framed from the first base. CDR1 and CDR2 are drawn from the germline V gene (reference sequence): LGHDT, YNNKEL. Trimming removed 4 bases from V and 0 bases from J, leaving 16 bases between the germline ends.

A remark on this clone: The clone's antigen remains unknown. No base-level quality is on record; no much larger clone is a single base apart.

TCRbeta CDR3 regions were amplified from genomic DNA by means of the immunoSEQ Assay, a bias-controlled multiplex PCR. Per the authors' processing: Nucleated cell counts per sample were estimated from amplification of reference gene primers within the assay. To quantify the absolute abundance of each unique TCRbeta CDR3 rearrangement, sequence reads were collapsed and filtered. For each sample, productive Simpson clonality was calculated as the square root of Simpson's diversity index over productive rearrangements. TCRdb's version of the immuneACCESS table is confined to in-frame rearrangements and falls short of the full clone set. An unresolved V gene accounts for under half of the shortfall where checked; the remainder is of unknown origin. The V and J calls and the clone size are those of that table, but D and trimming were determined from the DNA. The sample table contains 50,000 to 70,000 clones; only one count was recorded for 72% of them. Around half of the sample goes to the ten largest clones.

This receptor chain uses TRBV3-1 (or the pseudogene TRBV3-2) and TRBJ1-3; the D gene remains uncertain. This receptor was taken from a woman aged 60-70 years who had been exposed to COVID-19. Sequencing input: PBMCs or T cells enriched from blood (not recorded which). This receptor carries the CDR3 CASSPDGFNPSGNTIYF. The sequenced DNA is TGTGCCAGCAGCCCCGATGGCTTTAATCCCTCTGGAAACACCATATATTTT.